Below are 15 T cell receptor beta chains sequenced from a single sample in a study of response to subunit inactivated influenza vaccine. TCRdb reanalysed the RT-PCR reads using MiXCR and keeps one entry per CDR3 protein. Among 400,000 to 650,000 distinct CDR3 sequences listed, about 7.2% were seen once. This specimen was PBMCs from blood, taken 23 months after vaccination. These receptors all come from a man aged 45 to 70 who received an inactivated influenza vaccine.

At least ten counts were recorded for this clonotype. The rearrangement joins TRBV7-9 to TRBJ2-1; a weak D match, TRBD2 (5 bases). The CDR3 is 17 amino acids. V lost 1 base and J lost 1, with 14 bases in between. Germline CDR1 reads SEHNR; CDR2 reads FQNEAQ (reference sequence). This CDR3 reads CASSLGFVERSYNEQFF. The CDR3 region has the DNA TGTGCCAGCAGCTTAGGATTTGTCGAGCGGTCCTACAATGAGCAGTTCTTC.

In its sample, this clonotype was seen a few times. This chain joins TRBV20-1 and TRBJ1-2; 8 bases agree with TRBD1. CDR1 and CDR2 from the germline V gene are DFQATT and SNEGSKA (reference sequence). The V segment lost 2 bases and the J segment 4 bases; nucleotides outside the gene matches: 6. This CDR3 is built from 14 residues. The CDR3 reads CSARNGQGGYGYTF. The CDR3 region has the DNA TGCAGTGCTAGAAATGGACAGGGTGGCTATGGCTACACCTTC.

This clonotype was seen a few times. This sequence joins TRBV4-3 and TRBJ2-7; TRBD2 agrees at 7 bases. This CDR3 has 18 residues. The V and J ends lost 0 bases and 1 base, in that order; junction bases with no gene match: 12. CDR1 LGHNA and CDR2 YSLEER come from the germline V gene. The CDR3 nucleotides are TGCGCCAGCAGCCAAGATTTGAGGAGCGGGGTGACGTCCTACGAGCAGTACTTC. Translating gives CASSQDLRSGVTSYEQYF.

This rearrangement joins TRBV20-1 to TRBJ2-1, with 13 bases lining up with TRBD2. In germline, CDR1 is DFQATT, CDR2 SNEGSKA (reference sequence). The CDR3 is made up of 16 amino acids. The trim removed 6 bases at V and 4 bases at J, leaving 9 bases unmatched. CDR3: CSALDGLAGVYNEQFF. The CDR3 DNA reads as TGCAGTGCCCTAGATGGACTAGCGGGAGTGTACAATGAGCAGTTCTTC.

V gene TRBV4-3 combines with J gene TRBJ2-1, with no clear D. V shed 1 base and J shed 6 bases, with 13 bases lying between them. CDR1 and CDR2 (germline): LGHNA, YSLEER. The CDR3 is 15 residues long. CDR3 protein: CASSQVGTGPNEQFF. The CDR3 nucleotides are TGCGCCAGCAGCCAAGTGGGTACCGGACCCAATGAGCAGTTCTTC.

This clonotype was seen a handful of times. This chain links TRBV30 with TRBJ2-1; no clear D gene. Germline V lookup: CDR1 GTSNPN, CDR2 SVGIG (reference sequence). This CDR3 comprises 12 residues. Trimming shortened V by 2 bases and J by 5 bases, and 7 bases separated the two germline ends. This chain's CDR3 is CAWSPPNNEQFF. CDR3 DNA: TGTGCCTGGAGTCCCCCCAACAATGAGCAGTTCTTC. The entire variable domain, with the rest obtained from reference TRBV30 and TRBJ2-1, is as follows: SQTIHQWPATLVQPVGSPLSLECTVEGTSNPNLYWYRQAAGRGLQLLFYSVGIGQISSEVPQNLSASRPQDRQFILSSKKLLLSDSGFYLCAWSPPNNEQFFGPGTRLTVL.

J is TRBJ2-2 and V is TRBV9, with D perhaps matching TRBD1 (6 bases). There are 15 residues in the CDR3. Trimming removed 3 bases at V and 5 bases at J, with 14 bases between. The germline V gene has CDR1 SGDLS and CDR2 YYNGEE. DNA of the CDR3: TGTGCCAGCAGCGCTCACACAGGGCAAACCGGGGAGCTGTTTTTT. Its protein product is CASSAHTGQTGELFF.

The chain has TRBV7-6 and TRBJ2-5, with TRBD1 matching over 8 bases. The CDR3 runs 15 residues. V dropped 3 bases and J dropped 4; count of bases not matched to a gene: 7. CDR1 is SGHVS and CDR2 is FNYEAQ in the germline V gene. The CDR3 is CASSFAGGRRETQYF. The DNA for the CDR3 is TGTGCCAGCAGCTTTGCAGGGGGCAGGCGAGAGACCCAGTACTTC.

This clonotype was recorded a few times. The CDR3 sequence is CASSWPAGGEQFF. DNA for the CDR3: TGTGCCAGCAGCTGGCCGGCGGGAGGTGAGCAGTTCTTC. V is TRBV5-6 and J is TRBJ2-1, with 8 nucleotides matching TRBD2. Per germline, CDR1 SGHDT and CDR2 YYEEEE. This CDR3 contains 13 residues. The ends lost 3 bases at V and 9 bases at J; junction bases unmatched: 5.

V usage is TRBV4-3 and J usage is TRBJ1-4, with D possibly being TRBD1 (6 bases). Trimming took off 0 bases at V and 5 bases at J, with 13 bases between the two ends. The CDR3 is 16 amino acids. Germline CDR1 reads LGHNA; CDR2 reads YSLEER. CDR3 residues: CASSQDRSGVNEKLFF. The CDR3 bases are TGCGCCAGCAGCCAAGATCGGTCAGGGGTAAATGAAAAACTGTTTTTT.

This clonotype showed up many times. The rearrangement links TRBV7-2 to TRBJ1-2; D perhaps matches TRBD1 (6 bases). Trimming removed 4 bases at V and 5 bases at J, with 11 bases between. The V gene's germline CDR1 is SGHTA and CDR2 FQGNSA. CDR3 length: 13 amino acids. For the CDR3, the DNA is TGTGCCAGCAGCTACGACAGGACTTATGGCTACACCTTC. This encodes CASSYDRTYGYTF.

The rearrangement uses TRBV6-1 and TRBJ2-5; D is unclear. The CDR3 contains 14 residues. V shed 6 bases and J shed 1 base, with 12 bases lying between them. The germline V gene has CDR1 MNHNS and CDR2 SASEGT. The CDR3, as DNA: TGTGCCAGCAGACGTTTAGGGCTCCAAGAGACCCAGTACTTC. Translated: CASRRLGLQETQYF.

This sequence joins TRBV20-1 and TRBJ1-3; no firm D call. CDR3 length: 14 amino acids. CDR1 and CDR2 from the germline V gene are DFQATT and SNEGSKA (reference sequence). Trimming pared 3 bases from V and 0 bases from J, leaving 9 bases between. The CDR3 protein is CSARETTSGNTIYF. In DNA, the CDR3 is TGCAGTGCTAGGGAAACAACCTCTGGAAACACCATATATTTT.

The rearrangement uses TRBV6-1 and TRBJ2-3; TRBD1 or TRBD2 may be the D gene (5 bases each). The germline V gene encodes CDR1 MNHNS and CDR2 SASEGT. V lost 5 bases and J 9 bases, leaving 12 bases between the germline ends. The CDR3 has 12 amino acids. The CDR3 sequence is CASSWGMRTQYF. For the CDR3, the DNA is TGTGCCAGCAGTTGGGGGATGAGGACGCAGTATTTT.

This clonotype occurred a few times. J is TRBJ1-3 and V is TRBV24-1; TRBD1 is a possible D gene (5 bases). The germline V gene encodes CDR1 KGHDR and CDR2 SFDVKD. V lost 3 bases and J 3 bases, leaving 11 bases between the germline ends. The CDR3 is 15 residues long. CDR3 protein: CATSDTRDGGNTIYF. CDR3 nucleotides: TGTGCCACCAGTGATACCCGGGACGGTGGAAACACCATATATTTT.